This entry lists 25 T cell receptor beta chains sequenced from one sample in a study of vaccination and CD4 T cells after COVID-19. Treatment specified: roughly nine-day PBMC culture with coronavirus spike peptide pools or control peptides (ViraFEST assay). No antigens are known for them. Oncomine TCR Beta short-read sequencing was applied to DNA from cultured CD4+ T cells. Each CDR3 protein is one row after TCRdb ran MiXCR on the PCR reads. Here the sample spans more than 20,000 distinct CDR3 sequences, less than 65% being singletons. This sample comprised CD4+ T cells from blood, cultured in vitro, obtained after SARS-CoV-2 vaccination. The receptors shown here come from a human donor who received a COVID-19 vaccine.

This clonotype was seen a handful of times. In DNA form, the CDR3 reads TGCGCCAGCAGCCCCCCGAGGCGGGGGGCAGCAGAGACCCAGTACTTC. Amino acid sequence: CASSPPRRGAAETQYF. The rearrangement uses TRBV4-1 and TRBJ2-5; 8 nucleotides agree with TRBD2. The V gene's germline CDR1 is MGHRA and CDR2 YSYEKL. This CDR3 has 16 amino acids. V lost 4 bases to trimming and J lost 4 bases; unmatched junction nucleotides: 11.

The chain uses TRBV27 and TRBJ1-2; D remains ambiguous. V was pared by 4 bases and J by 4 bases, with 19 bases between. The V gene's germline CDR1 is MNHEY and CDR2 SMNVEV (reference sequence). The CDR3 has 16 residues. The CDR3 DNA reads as TGTGCCAGCAGTTCCCTCCGGACGAGGTCAACCTATGGCTACACCTTC. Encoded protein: CASSSLRTRSTYGYTF.

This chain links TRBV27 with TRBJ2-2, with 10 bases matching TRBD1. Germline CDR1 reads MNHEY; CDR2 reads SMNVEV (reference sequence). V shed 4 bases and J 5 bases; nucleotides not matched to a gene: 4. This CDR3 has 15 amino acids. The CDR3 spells CASSSRDRGTGELFF. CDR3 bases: TGTGCCAGCAGTTCTAGGGACAGGGGAACCGGGGAGCTGTTTTTT.

The CDR3 protein is CAWNQGAAGELFF. CDR3 DNA sequence: TGTGCCTGGAACCAGGGGGCGGCCGGGGAGCTGTTTTTT. The rearrangement joins TRBV30 to TRBJ2-2; TRBD1 matches at 8 bases. J was trimmed by 6 bases and V by 4 bases; bases with no gene match: 4. CDR1 and CDR2 (germline): GTSNPN, SVGIG (reference sequence). The CDR3 runs 13 residues. Complete variable domain (other parts from reference TRBV30 and TRBJ2-2): SQTIHQWPATLVQPVGSPLSLECTVEGTSNPNLYWYRQAAGRGLQLLFYSVGIGQISSEVPQNLSASRPQDRQFILSSKKLLLSDSGFYLCAWNQGAAGELFFGEGSRLTVL.

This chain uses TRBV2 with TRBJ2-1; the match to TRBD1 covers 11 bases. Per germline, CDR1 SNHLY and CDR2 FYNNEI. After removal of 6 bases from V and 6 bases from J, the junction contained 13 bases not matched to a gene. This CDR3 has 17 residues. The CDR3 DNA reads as TGTGCCAGCAGGAACAATGGGGACAGGGGGAAGGTCAATGAGCAGTTCTTC. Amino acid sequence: CASRNNGDRGKVNEQFF.

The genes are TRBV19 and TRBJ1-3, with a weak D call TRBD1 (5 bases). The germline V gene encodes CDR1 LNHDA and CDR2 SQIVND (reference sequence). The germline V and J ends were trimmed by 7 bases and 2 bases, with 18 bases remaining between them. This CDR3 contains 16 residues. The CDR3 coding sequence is TGTGCCAGTACCCCAACTCGGGGGATGGCTGGAAACACCATATATTTT. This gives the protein CASTPTRGMAGNTIYF.

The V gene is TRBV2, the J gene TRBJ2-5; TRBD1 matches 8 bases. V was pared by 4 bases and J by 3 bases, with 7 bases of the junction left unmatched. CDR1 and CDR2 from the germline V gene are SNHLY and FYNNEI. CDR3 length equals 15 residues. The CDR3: CASSVRTGQKETQYF. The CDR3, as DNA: TGTGCCAGCAGTGTACGGACAGGGCAAAAAGAGACCCAGTACTTC.

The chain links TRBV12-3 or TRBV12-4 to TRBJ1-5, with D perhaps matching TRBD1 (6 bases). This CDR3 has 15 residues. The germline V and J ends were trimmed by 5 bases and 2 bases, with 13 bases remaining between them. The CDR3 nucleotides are TGTGCCAGCAGTCTAGGGGGGGCGGGCAATCAGCCCCAGCATTTT. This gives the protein CASSLGGAGNQPQHF.

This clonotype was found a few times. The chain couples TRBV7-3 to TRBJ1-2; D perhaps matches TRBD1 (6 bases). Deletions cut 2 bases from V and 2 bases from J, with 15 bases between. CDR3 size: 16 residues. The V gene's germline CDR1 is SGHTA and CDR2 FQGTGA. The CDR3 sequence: CASSLYPKTGNYGYTF. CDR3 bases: TGTGCCAGCAGCTTATACCCGAAGACAGGAAACTATGGCTACACCTTC.

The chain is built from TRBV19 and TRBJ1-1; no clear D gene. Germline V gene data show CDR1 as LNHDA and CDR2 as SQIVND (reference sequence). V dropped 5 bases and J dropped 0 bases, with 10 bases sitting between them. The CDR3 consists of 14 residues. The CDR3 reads CASSYGGMNTEAFF. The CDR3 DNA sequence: TGTGCCAGTAGTTATGGCGGGATGAACACTGAAGCTTTCTTT.

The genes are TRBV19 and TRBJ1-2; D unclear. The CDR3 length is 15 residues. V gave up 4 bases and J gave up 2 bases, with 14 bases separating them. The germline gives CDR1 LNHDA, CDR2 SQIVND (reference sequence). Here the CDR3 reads CASSRSGMENYGYTF. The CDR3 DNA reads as TGTGCCAGTAGTAGGTCTGGGATGGAAAACTATGGCTACACCTTC.

The CDR3 DNA sequence: TGTGCCAGCAGTCCCCCTGATAAGCGAGAGACCCAGTACTTC. Amino acid sequence: CASSPPDKRETQYF. The J gene is TRBJ2-5, the V gene TRBV12-3 or TRBV12-4; unclear D gene. V was pared by 5 bases and J by 4 bases, with 14 bases between. The length of the CDR3 is 14 residues.

This chain's CDR3 is CASYGQGTNTEAFF. The CDR3 DNA reads as TGTGCCAGCTATGGACAGGGGACGAACACTGAAGCTTTCTTT. V and J are TRBV6-1 and TRBJ1-1; TRBD1 matches 9 bases. The V gene end was trimmed by 8 bases and the J gene end by 1 base; junction bases not matched to a gene: 5. Germline CDR1 and CDR2: MNHNS and SASEGT. The CDR3 covers 14 residues.

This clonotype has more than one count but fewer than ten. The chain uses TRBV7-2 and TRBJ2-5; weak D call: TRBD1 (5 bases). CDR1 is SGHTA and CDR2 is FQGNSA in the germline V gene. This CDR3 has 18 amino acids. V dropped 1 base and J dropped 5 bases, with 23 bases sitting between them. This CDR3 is CASSLDRLGRAFGETQYF. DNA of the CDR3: TGTGCCAGCAGCTTAGATCGTCTAGGCAGGGCTTTTGGGGAGACCCAGTACTTC. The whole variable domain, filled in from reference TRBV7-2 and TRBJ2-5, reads GAGVSQSPSNKVTEKGKDVELRCDPISGHTALYWYRQSLGQGLEFLIYFQGNSAPDKSGLPSDRFSAERTGGSVSTLTIQRTQQEDSAVYLCASSLDRLGRAFGETQYFGPGTRLLVL.

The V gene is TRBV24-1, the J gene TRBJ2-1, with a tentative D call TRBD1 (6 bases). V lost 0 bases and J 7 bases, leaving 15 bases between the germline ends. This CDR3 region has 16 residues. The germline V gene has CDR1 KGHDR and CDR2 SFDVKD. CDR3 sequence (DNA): TGTGCCACCAGTGATTTGGGGTCCGGGACACAGAATGAGCAGTTCTTC. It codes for CATSDLGSGTQNEQFF.

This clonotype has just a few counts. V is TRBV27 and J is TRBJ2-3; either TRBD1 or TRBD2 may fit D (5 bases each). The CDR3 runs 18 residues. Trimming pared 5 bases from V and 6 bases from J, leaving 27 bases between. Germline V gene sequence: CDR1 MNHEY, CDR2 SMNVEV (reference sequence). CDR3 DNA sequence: TGTGCCAGCAGTCCCATTTTTCGAGGGGTTTCATTGGGGGATACGCAGTATTTT. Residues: CASSPIFRGVSLGDTQYF.

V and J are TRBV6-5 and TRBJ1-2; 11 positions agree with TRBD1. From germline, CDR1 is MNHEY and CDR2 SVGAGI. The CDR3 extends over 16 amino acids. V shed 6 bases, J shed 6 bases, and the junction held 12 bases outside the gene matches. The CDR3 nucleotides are TGTGCCAGCAGATACCTCAGGACAGGGGGCCGGGATGGCTACACCTTC. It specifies CASRYLRTGGRDGYTF.

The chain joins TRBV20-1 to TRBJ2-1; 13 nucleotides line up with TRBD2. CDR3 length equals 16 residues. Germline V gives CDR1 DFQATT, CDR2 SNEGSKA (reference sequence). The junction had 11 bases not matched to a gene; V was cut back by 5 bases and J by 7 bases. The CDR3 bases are TGCAGTGCTCCCGATTTGGGGACTAGCGGGGTAAATGAGCAGTTCTTC. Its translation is CSAPDLGTSGVNEQFF.

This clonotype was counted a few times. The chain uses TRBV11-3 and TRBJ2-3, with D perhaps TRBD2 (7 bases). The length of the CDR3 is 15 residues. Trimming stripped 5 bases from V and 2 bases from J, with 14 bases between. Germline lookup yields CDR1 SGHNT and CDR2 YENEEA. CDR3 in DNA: TGTGCCAGCAGCCGCGGGGGCGCATACACAGATACGCAGTATTTT. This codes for CASSRGGAYTDTQYF. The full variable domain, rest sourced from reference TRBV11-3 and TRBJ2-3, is EAGVVQSPRYKIIEKKQPVAFWCNPISGHNTLYWYLQNLGQGPELLIRYENEEAVDDSQLPKDRFSAERLKGVDSTLKIQPAELGDSAVYLCASSRGGAYTDTQYFGPGTRLTVL.

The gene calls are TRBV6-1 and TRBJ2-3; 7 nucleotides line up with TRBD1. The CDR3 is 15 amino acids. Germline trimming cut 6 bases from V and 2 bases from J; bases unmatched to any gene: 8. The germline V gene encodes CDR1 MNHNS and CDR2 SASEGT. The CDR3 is CASRNPGQITDTQYF. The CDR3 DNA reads TGTGCCAGCAGAAACCCGGGACAGATCACAGATACGCAGTATTTT.

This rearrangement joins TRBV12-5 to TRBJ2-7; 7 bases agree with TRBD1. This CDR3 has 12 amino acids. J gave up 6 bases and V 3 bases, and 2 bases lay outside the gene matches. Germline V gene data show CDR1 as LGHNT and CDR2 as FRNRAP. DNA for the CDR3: TGTGCTAGTGGTTTAGGGACAGCCGAGCAGTACTTC. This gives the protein CASGLGTAEQYF. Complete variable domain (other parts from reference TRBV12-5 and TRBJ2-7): DARVTQTPRHKVTEMGQEVTMRCQPILGHNTVFWYRQTMMQGLELLAYFRNRAPLDDSGMPKDRFSAEMPDATLATLKIQPSEPRDSAVYFCASGLGTAEQYFGPGTRLTVT.

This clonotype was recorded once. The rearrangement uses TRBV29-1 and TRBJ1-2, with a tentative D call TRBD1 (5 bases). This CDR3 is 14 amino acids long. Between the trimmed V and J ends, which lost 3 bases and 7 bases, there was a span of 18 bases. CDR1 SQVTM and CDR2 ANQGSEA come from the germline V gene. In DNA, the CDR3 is TGCAGCGTTGATGATGAACGGGGGTTTGGTGGCTACACCTTC. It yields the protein CSVDDERGFGGYTF. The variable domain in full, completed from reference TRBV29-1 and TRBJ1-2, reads SAVISQKPSRDICQRGTSLTIQCQVDSQVTMMFWYRQQPGQSLTLIATANQGSEATYESGFVIDKFPISRPNLTFSTLTVSNMSPEDSSIYLCSVDDERGFGGYTFGSGTRLTVV.

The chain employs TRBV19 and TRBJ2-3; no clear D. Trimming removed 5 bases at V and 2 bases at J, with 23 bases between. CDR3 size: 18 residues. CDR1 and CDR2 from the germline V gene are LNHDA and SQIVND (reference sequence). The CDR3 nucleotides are TGTGCCAGTAGTGGCCTCGAACGACCGTCGACTCCCACAGATACGCAGTATTTT. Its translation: CASSGLERPSTPTDTQYF.

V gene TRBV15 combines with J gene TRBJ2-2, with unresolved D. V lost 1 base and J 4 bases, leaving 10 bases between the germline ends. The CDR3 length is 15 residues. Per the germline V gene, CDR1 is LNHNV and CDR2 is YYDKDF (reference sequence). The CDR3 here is CATSRVTFSTGELFF. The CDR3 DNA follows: TGTGCCACCAGCAGAGTTACATTTTCCACCGGGGAGCTGTTTTTT.

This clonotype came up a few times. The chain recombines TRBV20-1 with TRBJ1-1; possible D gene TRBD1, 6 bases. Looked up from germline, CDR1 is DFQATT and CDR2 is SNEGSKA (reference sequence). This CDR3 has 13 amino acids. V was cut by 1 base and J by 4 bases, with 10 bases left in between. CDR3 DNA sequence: TGCAGTGCTAGAGGAGCGGGGGCCACTGAAGCTTTCTTT. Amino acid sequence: CSARGAGATEAFF.